The 6 T cell receptor beta chains reported below all come from one sample, sequenced in a study of read filtering for tumor transcriptome and immune sequencing. Molecular barcoded adaptors covering alpha/delta and beta/gamma chains were used on around 400 ng RNA. TCRdb ran MiXCR on the reads and lists one entry per CDR3 protein. The sample yields fewer than 90,000 distinct CDR3 sequences, around an eighth seen once. The sample comprised a population of CD138-negative cells sorted from bone marrow. These receptors originate from a donor aged 40 or older with multiple myeloma.

This clonotype was seen repeatedly, ten times or more. V usage is TRBV5-4 and J usage is TRBJ1-3; D is undetermined. The ends were cut back, 0 bases at V and 1 base at J, with 5 bases in the middle. This CDR3 is 14 amino acids long. Germline lookup yields CDR1 SGHNT and CDR2 YYREEE (reference sequence). The CDR3 here is CASSLGGSGNTIYF. The DNA for the CDR3 is TGTGCCAGCAGCTTGGGTGGATCTGGAAACACCATATATTTT.

This clonotype was detected a few times. The CDR3 region has the DNA TGCGCCAGCAGCGCCCAGGGGGCGGGCACCGGGGAGCTGTTTTTT. Its translation is CASSAQGAGTGELFF. The rearrangement uses TRBV5-1 and TRBJ2-2, with TRBD1 identical over 8 bases. CDR3 length equals 15 residues. Germline assignment: CDR1 SGHRS and CDR2 YFSETQ. The V segment lost 4 bases and the J segment 4 bases; nucleotides outside the gene matches: 6. Filled out from reference TRBV5-1 and TRBJ2-2, the complete variable domain reads KAGVTQTPRYLIKTRGQQVTLSCSPISGHRSVSWYQQTPGQGLQFLFEYFSETQRNKGNFPGRFSGRQFSNSRSEMNVSTLELGDSALYLCASSAQGAGTGELFFGEGSRLTVL.

This clonotype was seen many times. The chain recombines TRBV6-2 or TRBV6-3 with TRBJ2-7, with TRBD2 matching over 11 bases. V lost 6 bases to trimming and J lost 12 bases; unmatched junction nucleotides: 7. Germline loops: CDR1 MNHEY, CDR2 SVGEGT. The CDR3 is 12 residues long. CDR3 nucleotide sequence: TGTGCCAGCAGCCACGGACTAGCGGGTTTGTACTTC. It codes for CASSHGLAGLYF.

There are many counts of this clonotype. The J gene is TRBJ2-7, the V gene TRBV7-8; D possibly matches TRBD1 or TRBD2 (5 bases each). The CDR3 is 15 residues long. Trimming stripped 8 bases from V and 0 bases from J, with 17 bases between. Germline lookup yields CDR1 SGHVS and CDR2 FQNEAQ. In nucleotides, the CDR3 is TGTGCCAGCGGCCACGCGAGGGGTAGCTCCTACGAGCAGTACTTC. It specifies CASGHARGSSYEQYF.

This clonotype was seen more than once but under ten times. A read error is possible here, since a much larger clone lies one base away. J is TRBJ2-5 and V is TRBV11-2; D is possibly TRBD1 (6 bases). This CDR3 has 15 amino acids. Germline values: CDR1 SGHAT, CDR2 FQNNGV. CDR3 DNA: TGTGCCAGCAGCTCGGGATGGGACATCCAAGGGACCCAGTACTTC. Amino acids: CASSSGWDIQGTQYF.

In its sample, this clonotype was seen many times. The chain is built from TRBV5-1 and TRBJ2-2, with unresolved D. The CDR3 has 16 residues. Trimming stripped 5 bases from V and 4 bases from J, with 18 bases between. Germline V CDR1 and CDR2: SGHRS, YFSETQ. CDR3 residues: CASSPPPGSFTGELFF. The CDR3 DNA is TGCGCCAGCAGTCCTCCCCCGGGCAGTTTCACCGGGGAGCTGTTTTTT.